A selection of T cell receptor beta chains follows, all from one sample in a study of OX40 agonist ivuxolimab in advanced cancers. Sequencing was performed with immunoSEQ multiplex PCR; in TCRdb, only in-frame clones are kept and a portion is missing. In the table there are about 40,000 clones, 88% of which are singletons. This specimen consisted of CD4+ or CD8+ T cells sorted from blood, obtained in a trial of the OX40 agonist ivuxolimab. The receptors come from an adult with an advanced solid tumor such as melanoma, head and neck, liver or kidney cancer. CDR3s include the opening cysteine and the closing phenylalanine or tryptophan. The order of the fields is clone size, D gene, CDR3 length, V gene, J gene, CDR3 DNA, CDR3 protein. The D gene is left open where the match is weak. Clone sizes are given selectively: once, few, many, or a class where the clone is expanded.

clone_size: -; d_call: -; cdr3_length: 15; v_call: TRBV2; j_call: TRBJ2-7; cdr3_nt: TGTGCCAGCAGTATTTTTCCACAGAGCTCCTACGAGCAGTACTTC; cdr3_aa: CASSIFPQSSYEQYF
clone_size: -; d_call: TRBD2; cdr3_length: 14; v_call: TRBV6-6; j_call: TRBJ2-7; cdr3_nt: TGTGCCAGCAGTTACTCGGGAGGGCCCTACGAGCAGTACTTC; cdr3_aa: CASSYSGGPYEQYF
clone_size: -; d_call: -; cdr3_length: 15; v_call: TRBV5-5; j_call: TRBJ1-2; cdr3_nt: TGTGCCAGCAGCCAAGATGGGTCACCCTATAATGGCTACACCTTC; cdr3_aa: CASSQDGSPYNGYTF
clone_size: -; d_call: -; cdr3_length: 15; v_call: TRBV10-3; j_call: TRBJ2-1; cdr3_nt: TGTGCCATCAGTGAGTCGGTTGGCCCGGGGAATGAGCAGTTCTTC; cdr3_aa: CAISESVGPGNEQFF
clone_size: once; d_call: -; cdr3_length: 14; v_call: TRBV6-5; j_call: TRBJ2-3; cdr3_nt: TGTGCCAGCAGTTACAGGGATCACACAGATACGCAGTATTTT; cdr3_aa: CASSYRDHTDTQYF
clone_size: -; d_call: -; cdr3_length: 15; v_call: TRBV5-4; j_call: TRBJ2-1; cdr3_nt: TGTGCCAGCAGCCTGAAACGCGGGCGGCACAATGAGCAGTTCTTC; cdr3_aa: CASSLKRGRHNEQFF
clone_size: -; d_call: TRBD2; cdr3_length: 16; v_call: TRBV27; j_call: TRBJ2-3; cdr3_nt: TGTGCCAGCAGTCTCCTCGGACTAGCATCGGTAGATACGCAGTATTTT; cdr3_aa: CASSLLGLASVDTQYF
clone_size: -; d_call: TRBD1; cdr3_length: 19; v_call: TRBV4-1; j_call: TRBJ2-2; cdr3_nt: TGCGCCAGCAGTGGGACAGGGGGGACCAGCGGGACCTACACCGGGGAGCTGTTTTTT; cdr3_aa: CASSGTGGTSGTYTGELFF
clone_size: -; d_call: TRBD2; cdr3_length: 15; v_call: TRBV27; j_call: TRBJ2-1; cdr3_nt: TGTGCCAGCAGTTTGTCAGCGGGGGGGAACAATGAGCAGTTCTTC; cdr3_aa: CASSLSAGGNNEQFF
clone_size: few; d_call: -; cdr3_length: 12; v_call: TRBV11-2; j_call: TRBJ1-4; cdr3_nt: TGTGCCAGCAGCTTAGGTCATGAAAAACTGTTTTTT; cdr3_aa: CASSLGHEKLFF
clone_size: -; d_call: -; cdr3_length: 11; v_call: TRBV30; j_call: TRBJ2-1; cdr3_nt: TGTGCCTGGAGTGTTTACAATGAGCAGTTCTTC; cdr3_aa: CAWSVYNEQFF
clone_size: -; d_call: -; cdr3_length: 13; v_call: TRBV4-1; j_call: TRBJ1-1; cdr3_nt: TGCGCCAGCAGCCAGGCGCAGGGAACTGAAGCTTTCTTT; cdr3_aa: CASSQAQGTEAFF
clone_size: -; d_call: -; cdr3_length: 12; v_call: TRBV6-4; j_call: TRBJ1-1; cdr3_nt: TGTGCCAGCAGTGACTCGAAGGATCAAGCTTTCTTT; cdr3_aa: CASSDSKDQAFF
clone_size: once; d_call: -; cdr3_length: 14; v_call: TRBV29-1; j_call: TRBJ1-2; cdr3_nt: TGCAGCGTGGCGGACAGTACCACCCCCTATGGCTACACCTTC; cdr3_aa: CSVADSTTPYGYTF
clone_size: -; d_call: -; cdr3_length: 15; v_call: TRBV5-1; j_call: TRBJ2-3; cdr3_nt: TGCGCCAGCAGCTTGGACGGCCAAAGCACAGATACGCAGTATTTT; cdr3_aa: CASSLDGQSTDTQYF
clone_size: once; d_call: -; cdr3_length: 12; v_call: TRBV19; j_call: TRBJ1-1; cdr3_nt: TGTGCCACAAAACTGTGGGGGGGTAGGGCTTTCTTT; cdr3_aa: CATKLWGGRAFF
clone_size: -; d_call: -; cdr3_length: 11; v_call: TRBV6-6; j_call: TRBJ1-1; cdr3_nt: TGTGCCAGCAGGGTTCCCGCTGAAGCTTTCTTT; cdr3_aa: CASRVPAEAFF
clone_size: -; d_call: TRBD2; cdr3_length: 18; v_call: TRBV10-3; j_call: TRBJ2-3; cdr3_nt: TGTGCCATCAGTGAGTCGTCCCGAGGAGCGGGGAACACAGATACGCAGTATTTT; cdr3_aa: CAISESSRGAGNTDTQYF
clone_size: -; d_call: -; cdr3_length: 12; v_call: TRBV27; j_call: TRBJ2-7; cdr3_nt: TGTGCCAGCAGTTCCCGGGGATACGAGCAGTACTTC; cdr3_aa: CASSSRGYEQYF
clone_size: -; d_call: -; cdr3_length: 15; v_call: TRBV6-1; j_call: TRBJ2-3; cdr3_nt: TGTGCCAGCAGTGAACGGACAGTCTTCACAGATACGCAGTATTTT; cdr3_aa: CASSERTVFTDTQYF
clone_size: -; d_call: TRBD2; cdr3_length: 18; v_call: TRBV5-1; j_call: TRBJ2-3; cdr3_nt: TGCGCCAGCAGCCCCTATCCGGGACTAGCGCTGCGCACAGATACGCAGTATTTT; cdr3_aa: CASSPYPGLALRTDTQYF
clone_size: -; d_call: -; cdr3_length: 12; v_call: TRBV7-9; j_call: TRBJ1-5; cdr3_nt: TGTGCCAGCAGCTATGGGGGGGAGCCCCAGCATTTT; cdr3_aa: CASSYGGEPQHF
clone_size: -; d_call: -; cdr3_length: 16; v_call: TRBV7-6; j_call: TRBJ1-3; cdr3_nt: TGTGCCAGCAGCTTAGCGGATCGGGGGCCGGGAAACACCATATATTTT; cdr3_aa: CASSLADRGPGNTIYF
clone_size: -; d_call: TRBD2; cdr3_length: 16; v_call: TRBV25-1; j_call: TRBJ2-1; cdr3_nt: TGTGCCAGCAGTGGTTCCGGGACTAGCGGGACGGATGAGCAGTTCTTC; cdr3_aa: CASSGSGTSGTDEQFF
clone_size: -; d_call: -; cdr3_length: 15; v_call: TRBV7-9; j_call: TRBJ2-2; cdr3_nt: TGTGCCAGCAGCCTAGCGACAGTAAGCACCGGGGAGCTGTTTTTT; cdr3_aa: CASSLATVSTGELFF
clone_size: -; d_call: -; cdr3_length: 14; v_call: TRBV7-8; j_call: TRBJ2-7; cdr3_nt: TGTGCCAGCAGCTCAGGACTCGTCTCCTACGAGCAGTACTTC; cdr3_aa: CASSSGLVSYEQYF
clone_size: -; d_call: -; cdr3_length: 13; v_call: TRBV19; j_call: TRBJ2-7; cdr3_nt: TGTGCCAGTAGTATGGCGGCAGCCTACGAGCAGTACTTC; cdr3_aa: CASSMAAAYEQYF
clone_size: -; d_call: -; cdr3_length: 9; v_call: TRBV6-5; j_call: TRBJ2-7; cdr3_nt: TGTGCCAGCGGGGGGGAGCAGTACTTC; cdr3_aa: CASGGEQYF
clone_size: -; d_call: TRBD2; cdr3_length: 16; v_call: TRBV7-6; j_call: TRBJ2-2; cdr3_nt: TGTGCCAGCAGCTCCCTTCGGGCGGGAGTTCCCGGGGAGCTGTTTTTT; cdr3_aa: CASSSLRAGVPGELFF
clone_size: -; d_call: -; cdr3_length: 15; v_call: TRBV13; j_call: TRBJ2-5; cdr3_nt: TGTGCCAGCTCAACGGGGGTCGGGGCAGGAGAGACCCAGTACTTC; cdr3_aa: CASSTGVGAGETQYF
clone_size: -; d_call: -; cdr3_length: 15; v_call: TRBV5-1; j_call: TRBJ2-2; cdr3_nt: TGCGCCAGCAGCTTGGACTGGGTTCGGACCGGGGAGCTGTTTTTT; cdr3_aa: CASSLDWVRTGELFF
clone_size: -; d_call: -; cdr3_length: 14; v_call: TRBV6-5; j_call: TRBJ2-7; cdr3_nt: TGTGCCAGCAGTTACTCGGGGGGACCCTACGAGCAGTACTTC; cdr3_aa: CASSYSGGPYEQYF
clone_size: once; d_call: -; cdr3_length: 15; v_call: TRBV6-5; j_call: TRBJ2-5; cdr3_nt: TGTGCCAGCAGTTACTCGGCCAGTCCTCAAGAGACCCAGTACTTC; cdr3_aa: CASSYSASPQETQYF
clone_size: once; d_call: -; cdr3_length: 16; v_call: TRBV30; j_call: TRBJ1-1; cdr3_nt: TGTGCCTGGAGTGTCGACCCCGGGGTTTTGGGTACTGAAGCTTTCTTT; cdr3_aa: CAWSVDPGVLGTEAFF
clone_size: -; d_call: -; cdr3_length: 14; v_call: TRBV5-1; j_call: TRBJ2-5; cdr3_nt: TGCGCCAGCAGCTTGGCGGCTAGTCAAGAGACCCAGTACTTC; cdr3_aa: CASSLAASQETQYF
clone_size: medium-sized; d_call: TRBD2; cdr3_length: 15; v_call: TRBV6-5; j_call: TRBJ2-1; cdr3_nt: TGTGCCAGCAGTTGGACTAGCGGGATTAAGAATGAGCAGTTCTTC; cdr3_aa: CASSWTSGIKNEQFF
clone_size: -; d_call: -; cdr3_length: 13; v_call: TRBV11-3; j_call: TRBJ2-3; cdr3_nt: TGTGCCAGCAGCTCCGTTAGCACAGATACGCAGTATTTT; cdr3_aa: CASSSVSTDTQYF
clone_size: -; d_call: -; cdr3_length: 13; v_call: TRBV29-1; j_call: TRBJ2-7; cdr3_nt: TGCAGCGTTGTTGGGGGACGCGCCTACGAGCAGTACTTC; cdr3_aa: CSVVGGRAYEQYF
clone_size: medium-sized; d_call: -; cdr3_length: 15; v_call: TRBV2; j_call: TRBJ1-1; cdr3_nt: TGTGCCAGCAGGGAGACAGGCCTCATGAACACTGAAGCTTTCTTT; cdr3_aa: CASRETGLMNTEAFF
clone_size: -; d_call: -; cdr3_length: 14; v_call: TRBV5-1; j_call: TRBJ1-1; cdr3_nt: TGCGCCAGCAGCTTGGCAGGGTTGCGGACTGAAGCTTTCTTT; cdr3_aa: CASSLAGLRTEAFF
clone_size: -; d_call: -; cdr3_length: 14; v_call: TRBV6-6; j_call: TRBJ1-1; cdr3_nt: TGTGCCAGCACCTGGACAGCACTTTCCTCCGAAGCTTTCTTT; cdr3_aa: CASTWTALSSEAFF
clone_size: -; d_call: -; cdr3_length: 13; v_call: TRBV6-5; j_call: TRBJ1-5; cdr3_nt: TGTGCCAGCAGTTCTGGGGGCAATCAGCCCCAGCATTTT; cdr3_aa: CASSSGGNQPQHF
clone_size: -; d_call: TRBD1; cdr3_length: 14; v_call: TRBV5-1; j_call: TRBJ2-2; cdr3_nt: TGCGCCAGCAGCGCAAGACAGGGCGCCGGGGAGCTGTTTTTT; cdr3_aa: CASSARQGAGELFF
clone_size: -; d_call: -; cdr3_length: 13; v_call: TRBV6-6; j_call: TRBJ1-1; cdr3_nt: TGTGCCAGCAGTTACACCCAGAAAGGTGAAGCTTTCTTT; cdr3_aa: CASSYTQKGEAFF
clone_size: -; d_call: TRBD1; cdr3_length: 14; v_call: TRBV4-2; j_call: TRBJ2-7; cdr3_nt: TGTGCCAGCAGCCCAGGGACAGTTATCGACGAGCAGTACTTC; cdr3_aa: CASSPGTVIDEQYF
clone_size: -; d_call: -; cdr3_length: 13; v_call: TRBV6-5; j_call: TRBJ2-7; cdr3_nt: TGTGCCAGCAGTTACGGAGGCTCCTACGAGCAGTACTTC; cdr3_aa: CASSYGGSYEQYF
clone_size: -; d_call: TRBD2; cdr3_length: 15; v_call: TRBV6-1; j_call: TRBJ2-3; cdr3_nt: TGTGCCAGCAGTGAAGCTAGCGGGGGGCCAGATACGCAGTATTTT; cdr3_aa: CASSEASGGPDTQYF
clone_size: -; d_call: -; cdr3_length: 15; v_call: TRBV27; j_call: TRBJ2-3; cdr3_nt: TGTGCCAGCGCCTATATCCGGGCTAGTCTCGATACGCAGTATTTT; cdr3_aa: CASAYIRASLDTQYF
clone_size: -; d_call: -; cdr3_length: 12; v_call: TRBV7-9; j_call: TRBJ1-1; cdr3_nt: TGTGCCAGCAGCTTAGAGGGCGCTGAAGCTTTCTTT; cdr3_aa: CASSLEGAEAFF
clone_size: -; d_call: TRBD1; cdr3_length: 13; v_call: TRBV29-1; j_call: TRBJ2-7; cdr3_nt: TGCAGCGTTGAGGACAGGGGTTTTTTGGGGCAGTACTTC; cdr3_aa: CSVEDRGFLGQYF